The clone carrying this T cell receptor (beta chain) showed up just once. The sample originates from a study of ipilimumab plus nivolumab after autologous stem cell transplantation. The method was immunoSEQ multiplex PCR; TCRdb's version includes in-frame clones alone and lacks a portion of them. The sample contains around 13,000 clones, about 80% of which appear only once. The sample here was PBMCs, taken in a trial of ipilimumab plus nivolumab as post-transplant consolidation. The clonotype comes from a male donor with diffuse large B-cell lymphoma.

For the CDR3, the DNA is TGCAGCGTTTTTGTCCAGGGAAGTGCCGGGGAGCTGTTTTTT. Protein product: CSVFVQGSAGELFF. The chain uses TRBV29-1 and TRBJ2-2; D is perhaps TRBD1 (5 bases). Germline-derived CDR1 and CDR2 are SQVTM and ANQGSEA. The CDR3 has 14 residues. V dropped 5 bases and J dropped 6 bases, with 16 bases sitting between them.